This TCR beta chain was sequenced during a study of blood T cell repertoires in COVID-19. This CDR3 is built from 15 residues. V dropped 5 bases and J dropped 2; count of bases not matched to a gene: 4. Germline assignment: CDR1 SGHNT and CDR2 YENEEA. The data were produced by immunoSEQ multiplex PCR, yet TCRdb's version contains in-frame clones alone and is incomplete. The repertoire holds 200,000 to 250,000 clones, with 86% as singletons. Across about 22 US areas, participants ranged in age from roughly 18 to 89 years. Participant reports of clinical history set cohort assignment. Recovered participants had two consecutive negative NP/OP PCR tests, healthcare professional clearance, or symptom resolution.

What was sequenced was PBMCs or T cells enriched from blood (not recorded which). The sequence came from a woman in her forties or fifties who had recovered from COVID-19. The V call is TRBV11-3, the J call TRBJ2-2, with 8 bases matching TRBD1. The CDR3 bases are TGTGCCAGCAGCCCGACAGGGGTCAACACCGGGGAGCTGTTTTTT. This encodes CASSPTGVNTGELFF.